This T cell receptor (beta chain) was sequenced for a study of early T cells in non-severe SARS-CoV-2 infection. Turning to the study itself: Bulk RNA taken from unsorted whole blood was sequenced, leaving chains unpaired.

This clonotype was observed at least ten times. Antigen unknown. Findings and limits, study-wide: CD4 and private specificities were missed by VDJdb matching, which favored anti-spike CD8 responses.

Individual cDNA molecules received unique molecular identifiers during library preparation. A single record per CDR3 protein comes from TCRdb applying MiXCR to the 5' RACE reads. This table holds 55,000 to 70,000 distinct CDR3 sequences, around 6% found once. Germline V gives CDR1 SGHVS, CDR2 FQNEAQ. CDR3 length: 18 residues. V gave up 5 bases and J gave up 7 bases; unmatched junction bases: 18. The rearrangement links TRBV7-8 to TRBJ2-1; 9 bases map to TRBD2. Sequencing was performed on whole blood. This sequence was found in an adult who was a healthcare worker with PCR-confirmed SARS-CoV-2 infection or an uninfected control (not recorded which). The CDR3 spells CASSPPGASGASGNEQFF. DNA of the CDR3: TGTGCCAGCAGCCCCCCGGGGGCTAGCGGGGCCTCGGGGAATGAGCAGTTCTTC. The entire variable domain, with the rest obtained from reference TRBV7-8 and TRBJ2-1, is as follows: GAGVSQSPRYKVAKRGQDVALRCDPISGHVSLFWYQQALGQGPEFLTYFQNEAQLDKSGLPSDRFFAERPEGSVSTLKIQRTQQEDSAVYLCASSPPGASGASGNEQFFGPGTRLTVL.